The 10 T cell receptor beta chains listed next were all sequenced from one sample in a study of cytomegalovirus exposure and HLA in healthy donors (dated by TCRdb to 2017 to 2019). The method behind the library was the immunoSEQ multiplex PCR assay. For the multiplex PCR, a mixture combining 60 forward primers for TCR Vbeta segments and 13 reverse primers for TCR Jbeta segments was used. Drawn from immuneACCESS, this table holds only the in-frame rearrangements with V and J called that TCRdb kept. Clones are partly lost; checked studies trace under half to an unresolved V gene and leave the rest unexplained. Counted in this sample were 150,000 to 200,000 clones; around 80% of them appeared once. The ten largest clonotypes hold approximately 14% of the sample. Source material: PBMCs. The receptors derive from a woman in her forties in good health and CMV-seronegative.

The chain recombines TRBV5-1 with TRBJ2-7, with a weak D call TRBD1 (5 bases). Trimming removed 0 bases at V and 5 bases at J, with 12 bases between. The CDR3 extends over 14 amino acids. The V gene's germline CDR1 is SGHRS and CDR2 YFSETQ. CDR3 amino acids: CASSLVAGKNEQYF. The CDR3 DNA is TGCGCCAGCAGCTTGGTGGCAGGGAAGAACGAGCAGTACTTC.

The gene calls are TRBV19 and TRBJ2-7; 8 bases map to TRBD1. The ends lost 8 bases at V and 1 base at J; junction bases unmatched: 4. This CDR3 contains 13 residues. Germline V CDR1 and CDR2: LNHDA, SQIVND (reference sequence). The CDR3 here is CASSRDRSYEQYF. CDR3 sequence (DNA): TGTGCCAGTTCCCGGGACAGGTCCTACGAGCAGTACTTC.

This chain uses TRBV4-3 with TRBJ2-7, with TRBD1 as a possible D gene (6 bases). The CDR3 spans 14 residues. V lost 4 bases and J 1 base, leaving 11 bases between the germline ends. Germline assignment: CDR1 LGHNA and CDR2 YSLEER. CDR3 loop: CASSLSGQSYEQYF. In DNA form, the CDR3 reads TGCGCCAGCAGCCTTTCCGGACAGTCCTACGAGCAGTACTTC.

This sequence joins TRBV28 and TRBJ1-1, with a possible D match to TRBD1 (6 bases). Germline V lookup: CDR1 MDHEN, CDR2 SYDVKM. The CDR3 sequence is 13 residues long. Between the trimmed V and J ends, which lost 6 bases and 10 bases, there was a span of 18 bases. CDR3 DNA sequence: TGTGCCAGCAGACCTACACAGGGCCGGGGAGCTTTCTTT. It translates to CASRPTQGRGAFF.

This clone was counted a few times. A junction boundary mismatches the germline segment, possibly from a read error. This chain uses TRBV7-7 with TRBJ2-1; 7 positions agree with TRBD2. The CDR3 sequence is 13 residues long. Per germline, CDR1 SSHAT and CDR2 FNYEAQ (reference sequence). CDR3 DNA: TGTGCTAGCAGCCCTTCCGGCGGGAGAGAGCAGTTCTTC. As protein: CASSPSGGREQFF.

The chain uses TRBV27 and TRBJ2-7; the match to TRBD2 covers 8 bases. Looked up from germline, CDR1 is MNHEY and CDR2 is SMNVEV (reference sequence). The CDR3 runs to 16 residues. V shed 5 bases and J 2 bases; nucleotides not matched to a gene: 11. The CDR3 coding sequence is TGTGCCAGCAGTCACCGGTCGGGGGGGACGACCTACGAGCAGTACTTC. It codes for CASSHRSGGTTYEQYF.

This clone has just a few counts. The rearrangement joins TRBV28 to TRBJ1-3, with no clear D. Per germline, CDR1 MDHEN and CDR2 SYDVKM. This CDR3 comprises 13 residues. The V and J ends lost 5 bases and 11 bases respectively, with 16 bases between them. CDR3 region: CASSPPNTLSIYF. The CDR3 DNA follows: TGTGCCAGCAGTCCTCCCAACACCCTCTCCATATATTTT. The whole variable domain, filled in from reference TRBV28 and TRBJ1-3, reads DVKVTQSSRYLVKRTGEKVFLECVQDMDHENMFWYRQDPGLGLRLIYFSYDVKMKEKGDIPEGYSVSREKKERFSLILESASTNQTSMYLCASSPPNTLSIYFGEGSWLTVV.

This chain joins TRBV6-1 and TRBJ2-7; tentative D call: TRBD2 (7 bases). Trimming shortened V by 6 bases and J by 3 bases, and 15 bases separated the two germline ends. CDR3 length: 14 amino acids. Germline V gene lookup returns CDR1 MNHNS and CDR2 SASEGT. The CDR3 protein is CASRLNRDYYEQYF. DNA for the CDR3: TGTGCCAGCAGACTCAACAGGGACTACTACGAGCAGTACTTC.

About this clone itself: Other DNA sequences of this sample code for an identical CDR3. The chain links TRBV2 to TRBJ1-1; TRBD1 matches 7 bases. This CDR3 contains 13 residues. Unmatched junction bases numbered 3, after V lost 4 bases and J lost 4 bases. Germline V lookup: CDR1 SNHLY, CDR2 FYNNEI. CDR3 amino acids: CASSGQGSTEAFF. As DNA, the CDR3 is TGTGCCAGCAGTGGACAGGGTAGCACTGAAGCTTTCTTT.

The chain joins TRBV28 to TRBJ2-7; 11 bases map to TRBD2. The CDR3 consists of 15 residues. The trim removed 6 bases at V and 0 bases at J, leaving 4 bases unmatched. Germline CDR1 is MDHEN and CDR2 is SYDVKM. The CDR3 DNA follows: TGTGCCAGCAGCCTAGCGGGAGGAGACTCCTACGAGCAGTACTTC. It yields the protein CASSLAGGDSYEQYF.